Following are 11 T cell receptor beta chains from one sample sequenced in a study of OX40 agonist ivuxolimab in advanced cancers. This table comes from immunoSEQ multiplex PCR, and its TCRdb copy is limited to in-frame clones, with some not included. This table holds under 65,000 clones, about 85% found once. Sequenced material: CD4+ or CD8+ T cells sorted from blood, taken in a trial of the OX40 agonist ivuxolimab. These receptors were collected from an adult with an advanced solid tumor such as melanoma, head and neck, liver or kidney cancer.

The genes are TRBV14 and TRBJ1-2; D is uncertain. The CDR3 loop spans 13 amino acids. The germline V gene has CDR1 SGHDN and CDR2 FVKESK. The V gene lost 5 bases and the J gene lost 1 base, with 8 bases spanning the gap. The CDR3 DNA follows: TGTGCCAGCAGCACCAGAAATAACTATGGCTACACCTTC. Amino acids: CASSTRNNYGYTF.

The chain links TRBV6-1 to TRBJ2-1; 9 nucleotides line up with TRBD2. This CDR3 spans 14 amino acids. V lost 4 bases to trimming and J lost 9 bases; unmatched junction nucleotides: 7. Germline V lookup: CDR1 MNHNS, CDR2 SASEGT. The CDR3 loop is CASSGTTSGIEQFF. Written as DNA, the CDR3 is TGTGCCAGCAGTGGAACGACTAGCGGAATTGAGCAGTTCTTC.

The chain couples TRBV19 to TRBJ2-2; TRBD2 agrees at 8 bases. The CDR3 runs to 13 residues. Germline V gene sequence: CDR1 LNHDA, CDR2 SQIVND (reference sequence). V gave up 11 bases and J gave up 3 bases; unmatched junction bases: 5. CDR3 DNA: TGTGCCGGAGCGGGAGAGGACACCGGGGAGCTGTTTTTT. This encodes CAGAGEDTGELFF.

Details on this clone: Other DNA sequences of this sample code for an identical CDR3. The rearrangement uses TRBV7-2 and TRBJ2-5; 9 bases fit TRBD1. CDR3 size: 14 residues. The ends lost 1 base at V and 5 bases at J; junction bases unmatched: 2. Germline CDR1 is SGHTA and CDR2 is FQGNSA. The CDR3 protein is CASSLDRGRETQYF. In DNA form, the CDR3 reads TGTGCCAGCAGCTTAGACAGGGGGCGCGAGACCCAGTACTTC.

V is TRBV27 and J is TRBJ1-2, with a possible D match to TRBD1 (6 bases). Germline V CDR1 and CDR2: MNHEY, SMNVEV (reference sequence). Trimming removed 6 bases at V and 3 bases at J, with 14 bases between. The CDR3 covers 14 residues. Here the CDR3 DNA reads TGTGCCAGCAGGCGCCAGGGGAATTACTATGGCTACACCTTC. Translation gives CASRRQGNYYGYTF.

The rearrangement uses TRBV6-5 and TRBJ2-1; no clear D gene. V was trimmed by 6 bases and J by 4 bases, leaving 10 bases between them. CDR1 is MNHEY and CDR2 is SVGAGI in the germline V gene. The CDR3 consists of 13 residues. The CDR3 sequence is CASSWLEYNEQFF. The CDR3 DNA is TGTGCCAGCAGCTGGTTGGAATACAATGAGCAGTTCTTC.

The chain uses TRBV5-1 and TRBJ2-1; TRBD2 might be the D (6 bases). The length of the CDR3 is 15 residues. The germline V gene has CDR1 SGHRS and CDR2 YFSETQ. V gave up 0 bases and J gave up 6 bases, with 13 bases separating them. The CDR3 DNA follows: TGCGCCAGCAGCTTGGAGGACTACGGTCGCAATGAGCAGTTCTTC. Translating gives CASSLEDYGRNEQFF.

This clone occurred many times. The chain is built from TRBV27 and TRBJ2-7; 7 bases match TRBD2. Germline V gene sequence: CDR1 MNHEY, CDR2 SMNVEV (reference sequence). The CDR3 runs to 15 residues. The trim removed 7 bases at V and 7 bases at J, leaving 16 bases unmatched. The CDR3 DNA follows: TGTGCCAGCACCCTGAACCAGCGGGACCCGGCGGAGCAGTACTTC. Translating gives CASTLNQRDPAEQYF.

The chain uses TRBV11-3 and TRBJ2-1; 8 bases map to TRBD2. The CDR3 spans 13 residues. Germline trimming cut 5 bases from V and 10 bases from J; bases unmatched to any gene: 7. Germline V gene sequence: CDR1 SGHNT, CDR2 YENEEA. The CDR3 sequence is CASSTTSAPEQFF. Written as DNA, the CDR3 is TGTGCCAGCAGCACGACTAGCGCACCAGAGCAGTTCTTC.

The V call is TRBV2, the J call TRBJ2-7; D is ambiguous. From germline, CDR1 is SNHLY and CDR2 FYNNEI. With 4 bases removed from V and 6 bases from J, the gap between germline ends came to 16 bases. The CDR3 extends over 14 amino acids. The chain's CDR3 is CASSAQLQSTEQYF. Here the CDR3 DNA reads TGTGCCAGCAGTGCCCAGTTACAGAGTACCGAGCAGTACTTC.

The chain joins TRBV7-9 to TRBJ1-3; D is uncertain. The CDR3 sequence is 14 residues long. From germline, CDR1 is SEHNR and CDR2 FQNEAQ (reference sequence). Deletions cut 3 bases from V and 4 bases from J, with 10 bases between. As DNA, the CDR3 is TGTGCCAGCAGCTTTGGCCTTCAGGGAAACACCATATATTTT. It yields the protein CASSFGLQGNTIYF. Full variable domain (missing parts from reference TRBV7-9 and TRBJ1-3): DTGVSQNPRHKITKRGQNVTFRCDPISEHNRLYWYRQTLGQGPEFLTYFQNEAQLEKSRLLSDRFSAERPKGSFSTLEIQRTEQGDSAMYLCASSFGLQGNTIYFGEGSWLTVV.